This record looks at one T cell receptor beta chain sequence and its context. As yet, its antigen is unknown. The data stem from a study of cytotoxic CD8 clonotypes in ibrutinib-treated CLL. Regarding the study as a whole: Starting clonality was above that of age-matched healthy donors and tracked circulating CD8+ T-cell counts.

V gave up 5 bases and J gave up 5 bases; unmatched junction bases: 3. CDR3 length: 15 residues. Germline lookup yields CDR1 SEHNR and CDR2 FQNEAQ (reference sequence). The planned depth of sequencing spanned 1 in 200,000 to 1 in 1 million T cells. Some clones are missing from TCRdb's copy, which holds only in-frame ones; the method was immunoSEQ multiplex PCR. The table records roughly 160,000 clones, roughly 77% of them present only once. This sequence joins TRBV7-9 and TRBJ2-7; TRBD2 agrees at 16 bases. This receptor was taken from a human donor with chronic lymphocytic leukemia. The sample consisted of PBMCs, taken after 12 months of ibrutinib treatment. The chain's CDR3 is CASSRGLAGGDEQYF. As DNA, the CDR3 is TGTGCCAGCAGCCGGGGACTAGCGGGAGGGGACGAGCAGTACTTC.